The source of this T cell receptor (beta chain) is a study of CD8+CD57+ T cells in acquired aplastic anemia. Study-level results: CD8+ Simpson's diversity in patients was not significantly different from that in controls.

The template for TCR beta VDJ and CDR3 sequence profiling was genomic DNA. Each CDR3 protein is one row after TCRdb ran MiXCR on the reads. The sample contains about 110,000 distinct CDR3 sequences, 40% to 65% of which appear only once. Trimming at V came to 2 bases and at J to 5 bases, leaving 4 bases not matched to a gene. Germline V gene sequence: CDR1 SGHAT, CDR2 FQNNGV. CDR3 size: 15 residues. On this clonotype: Its antigen remains unknown.

The V and J genes are TRBV11-2 and TRBJ2-3, with 10 bases that match TRBD2. Input material: sorted CD4+, CD8+, or CD8+CD57+ T cells (not recorded which) from PBMCs. The TCR comes from a human donor in good health, serving as a control. The DNA of the CDR3 is TGTGCCAGCAGCTTAACTAGCGGGGCTAGAGATACGCAGTATTTT. The encoded protein is CASSLTSGARDTQYF. The variable domain in full, completed from reference TRBV11-2 and TRBJ2-3, reads EAGVAQSPRYKIIEKRQSVAFWCNPISGHATLYWYQQILGQGPKLLIQFQNNGVVDDSQLPKDRFSAERLKGVDSTLKIQPAKLEDSAVYLCASSLTSGARDTQYFGPGTRLTVL.